Listed below are T cell receptor beta chains from one sample, sequenced in a study of CD8 T cells in ankylosing spondylitis. TCRdb used MiXCR to reprocess the 5' RACE reads, holding one entry per CDR3 protein. The sample includes some 240,000 distinct CDR3 sequences, over 15% seen only once; the top ten take about a third. Sequencing was carried out using blood, either unsorted or a sorted T cell fraction (not recorded which). The receptors were sampled from a male donor with ankylosing spondylitis or in good health (not recorded which). Both conserved end residues are part of each CDR3. D genes are given only for firm matches. Some rows mark clone size as missing; the rest say once, few, many or name a class of expanded clone.

TRBJ2-1 | TRBV27 | TRBD2 | few | TGTGCCAGCAGTTCCGCCAGCGGGAGGGTAATTGAGCAGTTCTTC | CASSSASGRVIEQFF
TRBJ2-7 | TRBV7-9 | NA | few | TGTGCCAGCAGCTTCAGTTTAGTCTACTACGAGCAGTACTTC | CASSFSLVYYEQYF
TRBJ2-7 | TRBV7-2 | TRBD2 | few | TGTGCCAGCAGCCCCGGGACTAGCCCTCCATTGGAGGAGCAGTACTTC | CASSPGTSPPLEEQYF
TRBJ2-7 | TRBV4-2 | NA | few | TGTGCCAGCAGCGGACCCTTCTACGAGCAGTACTTC | CASSGPFYEQYF
TRBJ2-7 | TRBV3-1 | TRBD2 | few | TGTGCCAGCAGTCCGGGCGGGGGAGGCTACGAGCAGTACTTC | CASSPGGGGYEQYF
TRBJ2-1 | TRBV12-3/TRBV12-4 | NA | few | TGTGCCAGCAGTCCCCCGGGACCTCACTACAATGAGCAGTTCTTC | CASSPPGPHYNEQFF
TRBJ1-2 | TRBV6-5 | TRBD1 | few | TGTGCCAGCAGTTACGGACAGGGGATCTATGGCTACACCTTC | CASSYGQGIYGYTF
TRBJ2-5 | TRBV20-1 | TRBD1 | NA | TGCAGTGCTAACGGCGGGACAGGTCAAGAGACCCAGTACTTC | CSANGGTGQETQYF
TRBJ2-7 | TRBV20-1 | TRBD2 | NA | TGCAGTGCTAGAGACCTCCTTCCTAGCGGGCACCCCTACGAGCAGTACTTC | CSARDLLPSGHPYEQYF
TRBJ2-7 | TRBV3-1 | NA | few | TGTGCCAGCAGCCCCCTTAGGGACACCTACGAGCAGTACTTC | CASSPLRDTYEQYF
TRBJ2-7 | TRBV20-1 | TRBD1 | NA | TGCAGTGCCCTGGACAGGGAGGCCTACGAGCAGTACTTC | CSALDREAYEQYF
TRBJ2-7 | TRBV3-1 | TRBD2 | few | TGTGCCAGCAGCTCCCGGACTAGGTCCTACGAGCAGTACTTC | CASSSRTRSYEQYF
TRBJ1-1 | TRBV5-1 | NA | few | TGCGCCAGCAGCTCCATCGACGGGCCATTACAGGGACGAGCTTTCTTT | CASSSIDGPLQGRAFF
TRBJ2-1 | TRBV29-1 | NA | NA | TGCAGCGTTGACACGCGAAACAATGAGCAGTTCTTC | CSVDTRNNEQFF
TRBJ2-7 | TRBV6-5 | NA | few | TGTGCCAGCGTGGCTAACTACGAGCAGTACTTC | CASVANYEQYF
TRBJ2-7 | TRBV12-3/TRBV12-4 | NA | NA | TGTGCCAGCACCCCCTTTGGGCGTCCCGAGCAGTACTTC | CASTPFGRPEQYF
TRBJ1-1 | TRBV15 | NA | few | TGTGCCACCAGGCGAAGTTCGGGCACTGAAGCTTTCTTT | CATRRSSGTEAFF
TRBJ2-1 | TRBV5-1 | TRBD2 | NA | TGCGCCAGCAGGGATCCCCTAGCGGGAGTACGCTACAATGAGCAGTTCTTC | CASRDPLAGVRYNEQFF
TRBJ2-7 | TRBV20-1 | TRBD2 | few | TGCAGTGCTAGAACACTAGCGGGAATCTACGAGCAGTACTTC | CSARTLAGIYEQYF
TRBJ2-3 | TRBV7-8 | NA | few | TGTGCCAGCAGCCCCAACGACTTCCCAAGCACAGATACGCAGTATTTT | CASSPNDFPSTDTQYF
TRBJ2-2 | TRBV7-9 | NA | once | TGTGCCAGCAGCCCTGCGGGGTCCGAGAACACCGGGGAGCTGTTTTTT | CASSPAGSENTGELFF
TRBJ2-3 | TRBV6-1 | TRBD1 | few | TGTGCCAGCAGCCGACAGGGTGGCACAGATACGCAGTATTTT | CASSRQGGTDTQYF
TRBJ2-2 | TRBV6-2/TRBV6-3 | NA | many | TGTGCCAGCAGTTGGGCCGGGGAGCTGTTTTTT | CASSWAGELFF
TRBJ2-3 | TRBV11-2 | NA | few | TGTGCCAGCAGCGAGACAGAAGGGGCCGGAGATACGCAGTATTTT | CASSETEGAGDTQYF
TRBJ1-2 | TRBV2 | TRBD1 | NA | TGTGCCAGCAGTGAGGACAGGGGATATGGCTACACCTTC | CASSEDRGYGYTF
TRBJ2-1 | TRBV24-1 | NA | few | TGTGCCACCAGCCCCAGATTAGGCTCCTACAATGAGCAGTTCTTC | CATSPRLGSYNEQFF
TRBJ2-1 | TRBV6-2/TRBV6-3 | TRBD2 | many | TGTGCCAGCAGTTACTCGATGCTAGCGGGAGCTACACCCCCACTAGACAATGAGCAGTTCTTC | CASSYSMLAGATPPLDNEQFF
TRBJ2-7 | TRBV7-9 | NA | NA | TGTGCCAGCAGCGAACGGCCCGGCGAGCAGTACTTC | CASSERPGEQYF
TRBJ2-3 | TRBV11-2 | NA | NA | TGTGCCAGCAGCTTAGGTCTAGGGGACGACACAGATACGCAGTATTTT | CASSLGLGDDTDTQYF
TRBJ2-1 | TRBV11-2 | NA | NA | TGTGCCAGCAGCCCTCCGGACGATGAGCAGTTCTTC | CASSPPDDEQFF
TRBJ2-3 | TRBV12-3/TRBV12-4 | TRBD1 | NA | TGTGCCAGCAGTCTCCGGACAGGGGATACAGATACGCAGTATTTT | CASSLRTGDTDTQYF
TRBJ1-1 | TRBV11-2 | NA | many | TGTGCCAGCAGCTTCGGGTGGGGCACTGAAGCTTTCTTT | CASSFGWGTEAFF
TRBJ2-1 | TRBV15 | TRBD2 | NA | TGTGCCACCAGCCCCAAACTAGCGGGAGGGCCCTACAATGAGCAGTTCTTC | CATSPKLAGGPYNEQFF
TRBJ2-1 | TRBV6-1 | TRBD1 | few | TGTGCCAGCAGTGGCAGCTTGACAGGGGGCCTCCGCAATGAGCAGTTCTTC | CASSGSLTGGLRNEQFF
TRBJ2-7 | TRBV11-2 | NA | NA | TGTGCCAGCAGCTTCCACCGGGAGATAATCTACGAGCAGTACTTC | CASSFHREIIYEQYF
TRBJ2-1 | TRBV7-3 | NA | NA | TGTGCCAGCAGCTTAATGGTCATAAACAATGAGCAGTTCTTC | CASSLMVINNEQFF
TRBJ2-2 | TRBV10-3 | NA | few | TGTGCCATCGAGAACAGGAACACCGGGGAGCTGTTTTTT | CAIENRNTGELFF
TRBJ2-7 | TRBV5-1 | NA | NA | TGCGCCAGCAGACCGGGTAGCGGCTACGAGCAGTACTTC | CASRPGSGYEQYF
TRBJ2-5 | TRBV7-3 | TRBD2 | few | TGTGCCAGCAGCTTAGGCGGGACTAGAGGGGAGACCCAGTACTTC | CASSLGGTRGETQYF
TRBJ2-7 | TRBV27 | NA | NA | TGTGCCAGCAGTTTATCCTACTATTCCTACGAGCAGTACTTC | CASSLSYYSYEQYF
TRBJ2-1 | TRBV7-2 | NA | many | TGTGCCAGCAGCCCGATCCGAAGCTCCTACAATGAGCAGTTCTTC | CASSPIRSSYNEQFF
TRBJ2-5 | TRBV4-1 | NA | few | TGCGCCAGCAGCCAAGATCCCCACCTAGCTCTTGGAGATCTAGAGACCCAGTACTTC | CASSQDPHLALGDLETQYF